Each of the 16 T cell receptor beta chains below was sequenced from the same sample in a study of T cell repertoires in ileal Crohn's disease. Method: immunoSEQ multiplex PCR; TCRdb's copy keeps in-frame clones and lacks some. The table lists about 16,000 clones, under 95% of them singletons. The time point was: inflamed ileum from the surgical specimen. The specimen was ileal tissue. These TCRs come from an adult with Crohn's disease.

The J gene is TRBJ2-3, the V gene TRBV5-4; 10 bases match TRBD2. Trimming cost V 5 bases and J 0 bases; bases outside gene matches: 15. The CDR3 runs to 19 residues. Per the germline V gene, CDR1 is SGHNT and CDR2 is YYREEE (reference sequence). The CDR3 region has the DNA TGTGCCAGCAGGTCCGGGACTAGCGCGCCTCAAGATAGCACAGATACGCAGTATTTT. Translating it yields CASRSGTSAPQDSTDTQYF.

This clone was detected only once. The gene calls are TRBV7-8 and TRBJ1-3, with D possibly being TRBD1 (6 bases). V was shortened by 1 base and J by 3 bases, with 19 bases between the two germline ends. The V gene's germline CDR1 is SGHVS and CDR2 FQNEAQ. This CDR3 is 18 amino acids long. CDR3 protein: CASSLEGGGRTYGNTIYF. In nucleotides, the CDR3 is TGTGCCAGCAGCTTAGAGGGGGGAGGCAGGACTTATGGAAACACCATATATTTT. Using reference TRBV7-8 and TRBJ1-3 for the parts outside the CDR3, the full variable domain is GAGVSQSPRYKVAKRGQDVALRCDPISGHVSLFWYQQALGQGPEFLTYFQNEAQLDKSGLPSDRFFAERPEGSVSTLKIQRTQQEDSAVYLCASSLEGGGRTYGNTIYFGEGSWLTVV.

The J gene is TRBJ1-1, the V gene TRBV5-1; possible D gene TRBD1, 6 bases. This CDR3 region has 15 residues. CDR1 is SGHRS, CDR2 YFSETQ, per germline. Trimming removed 3 bases at V and 0 bases at J, with 12 bases between. CDR3 in amino acids: CASSYLTGMNTEAFF. The CDR3 DNA reads TGCGCCAGCAGCTACCTTACAGGGATGAACACTGAAGCTTTCTTT.

This sequence joins TRBV5-1 and TRBJ1-1, with D unresolved. The length of the CDR3 is 15 residues. V shed 3 bases and J shed 3 bases, with 15 bases lying between them. Germline loops: CDR1 SGHRS, CDR2 YFSETQ. The CDR3 bases are TGCGCCAGCAGCTCCGGAACCCGAGCTCACACTGAAGCTTTCTTT. Protein product: CASSSGTRAHTEAFF.

J is TRBJ2-3 and V is TRBV6-1, with TRBD2 matching over 9 bases. The CDR3 is 14 residues long. Germline V gene sequence: CDR1 MNHNS, CDR2 SASEGT. The ends lost 6 bases at V and 8 bases at J; junction bases unmatched: 9. The CDR3 loop is CASRSGGTHLTQYF. For the CDR3, the DNA is TGTGCCAGCAGGAGCGGGGGGACTCACCTTACGCAGTATTTT.

This chain links TRBV27 with TRBJ1-2, with 12 bases that match TRBD1. This CDR3 is built from 17 residues. Germline CDR1 MNHEY, CDR2 SMNVEV (reference sequence). V trimming: 0 bases; J trimming: 3 bases; junction bases outside the gene matches: 5. The CDR3 here is CASSLSIGTGGHYGYTF. The CDR3 bases are TGTGCCAGCAGTTTATCGATCGGGACAGGGGGCCACTATGGCTACACCTTC.

The genes are TRBV18 and TRBJ2-7; the D is unclear. CDR1 KGHSH and CDR2 LQKENI come from the germline V gene. The CDR3 sequence is 17 residues long. V shed 0 bases and J shed 4 bases, with 19 bases lying between them. This CDR3 reads CASSPPGTRNVLYEQYF. The CDR3 DNA is TGTGCCAGCTCACCACCGGGAACGAGGAACGTCCTTTACGAGCAGTACTTC.

As DNA, the CDR3 is TGTGCCAGTAGTATAGCAGGTTGGGGCACAGATACGCAGTATTTT. This gives the protein CASSIAGWGTDTQYF. The chain has TRBV19 and TRBJ2-3; D unclear. V dropped 1 base and J dropped 1 base, with 9 bases sitting between them. From germline, CDR1 is LNHDA and CDR2 SQIVND (reference sequence). The CDR3 covers 15 residues.

This sequence joins TRBV11-2 and TRBJ1-1, with no clear D. Germline lookup yields CDR1 SGHAT and CDR2 FQNNGV. The CDR3 length is 12 residues. Trimming took off 5 bases at V and 6 bases at J, with 10 bases between the two ends. For the CDR3, the DNA is TGTGCCAGCAGCCACGAACTGGCTGAAGCTTTCTTT. Amino acid sequence: CASSHELAEAFF.

J is TRBJ2-1 and V is TRBV18; TRBD1 might be the D (5 bases). V lost 0 bases, J lost 7 bases, and 7 bases lay in between. CDR3 length: 13 residues. CDR1 and CDR2 from the germline V gene are KGHSH and LQKENI. The CDR3 protein is CASSPPGVNEQFF. The DNA of the CDR3 is TGTGCCAGCTCACCACCAGGGGTAAATGAGCAGTTCTTC. The whole variable domain, remainder taken from reference TRBV18 and TRBJ2-1, is NAGVMQNPRHLVRRRGQEARLRCSPMKGHSHVYWYRQLPEEGLKFMVYLQKENIIDESGMPKERFSAEFPKEGPSILRIQQVVRGDSAAYFCASSPPGVNEQFFGPGTRLTVL.

The rearrangement uses TRBV28 and TRBJ1-6; 7 bases line up with TRBD1. The germline gives CDR1 MDHEN, CDR2 SYDVKM. CDR3 length: 16 amino acids. The junction had 8 bases not matched to a gene; V was cut back by 4 bases and J by 5 bases. The CDR3 spells CASSSWGQWDNSPLHF. CDR3 DNA sequence: TGTGCCAGCAGTTCCTGGGGACAGTGGGATAATTCACCCCTCCACTTT.

The V gene is TRBV21-1, the J gene TRBJ2-2; the tabulated D call, TRBD1, remains unverified against the DNA. TRBV21-1 is assigned pseudogene status. The CDR3 has 14 amino acids. The DNA for the CDR3 is TGTGCCAGCAGCAAAGCTGACAGGTCCGGGGAGCTGTTTTTT. Residues: CASSKADRSGELFF.

J is TRBJ2-7 and V is TRBV2, with D tentatively TRBD2 (5 bases). The CDR3 length is 13 residues. Trimming took 6 bases from V and 6 from J, leaving 15 bases between them. The germline gives CDR1 SNHLY, CDR2 FYNNEI. As DNA, the CDR3 is TGTGCCAGCAGCAAAGAGGGCTCGAGCGAGCAGTACTTC. Translated, it gives CASSKEGSSEQYF.

The rearrangement joins TRBV28 to TRBJ2-3; the match to TRBD1 covers 7 bases. J lost 6 bases, V lost 5 bases, and 11 bases had no gene match. CDR3 size: 15 residues. CDR1 and CDR2 from the germline V gene are MDHEN and SYDVKM. The CDR3 loop reads CASSPLQGWRDTQYF. The CDR3 DNA sequence: TGTGCCAGCAGTCCCTTACAGGGGTGGAGGGATACGCAGTATTTT.

The chain employs TRBV11-2 and TRBJ2-7; D remains unclear. Germline V gene data show CDR1 as SGHAT and CDR2 as FQNNGV. V was shortened by 0 bases and J by 3 bases, with 15 bases between the two germline ends. This CDR3 has 16 residues. CDR3 in amino acids: CASSLDRPLGSYEQYF. DNA of the CDR3: TGTGCCAGCAGCTTAGACCGGCCCTTAGGTAGCTACGAGCAGTACTTC.

The chain combines TRBV7-2 with TRBJ1-2; D call uncertain. This CDR3 is 12 amino acids long. CDR1 SGHTA and CDR2 FQGNSA come from the germline V gene. Between the trimmed V and J ends, which lost 5 bases and 6 bases, there was a span of 10 bases. Here the CDR3 DNA reads TGTGCCAGCAGCAAACGGAGTAATGGCTACACCTTC. Protein product: CASSKRSNGYTF.